This TCR beta chain was found in a study of T cell responses to AZD1222 COVID-19 vaccine. As for the study in general: Recipients boosted at about 4 weeks or about 12 weeks are pooled.

Sequencing was performed with immunoSEQ multiplex PCR; in TCRdb, only in-frame clones are kept and a portion is missing. The table includes over 85,000 clones, more than 85% detected once. With 0 bases removed from V and 0 bases from J, the gap between germline ends came to 11 bases. This CDR3 has 16 amino acids. The germline V gene encodes CDR1 LGHDT and CDR2 YNNKEL (reference sequence). With regard to this clone: No antigen is known for it.

Study outcomes and limitations: Epitopes outside B.1.351 and B.1.1.7 mutated regions reportedly drew nearly half of spike TCRs. Baseline testing showed seropositivity in only five or six AZD1222 recipients.

This TCR was recovered from an adult in good health. Specimen: peripheral blood, collected on day 0 of AZD1222 vaccination. This chain connects TRBV3-1 (or the pseudogene TRBV3-2) to TRBJ1-1; TRBD1 might be the D (5 bases). CDR3 in amino acids: CASSQEVGTVNTEAFF. DNA of the CDR3: TGTGCCAGCAGCCAAGAGGTGGGGACGGTGAACACTGAAGCTTTCTTT.